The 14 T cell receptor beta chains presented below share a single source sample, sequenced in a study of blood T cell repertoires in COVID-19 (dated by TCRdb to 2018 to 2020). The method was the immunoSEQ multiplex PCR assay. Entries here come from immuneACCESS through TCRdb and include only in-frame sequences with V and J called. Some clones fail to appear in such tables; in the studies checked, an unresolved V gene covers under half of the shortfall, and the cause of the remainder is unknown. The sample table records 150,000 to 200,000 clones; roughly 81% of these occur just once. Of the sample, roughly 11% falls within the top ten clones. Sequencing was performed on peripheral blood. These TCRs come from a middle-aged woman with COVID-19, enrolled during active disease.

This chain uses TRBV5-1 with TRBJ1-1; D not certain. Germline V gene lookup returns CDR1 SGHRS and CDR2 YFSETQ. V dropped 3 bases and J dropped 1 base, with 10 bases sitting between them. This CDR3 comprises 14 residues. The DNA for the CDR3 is TGCGCCAGCAGCTCGGGGTCGGGGAACACTGAAGCTTTCTTT. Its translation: CASSSGSGNTEAFF.

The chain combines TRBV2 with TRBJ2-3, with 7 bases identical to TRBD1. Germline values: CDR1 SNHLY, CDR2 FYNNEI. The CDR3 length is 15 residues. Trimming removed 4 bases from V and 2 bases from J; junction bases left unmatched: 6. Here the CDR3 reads CASSVTGTVTDTQYF. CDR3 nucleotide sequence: TGTGCCAGCAGTGTGACAGGGACGGTCACAGATACGCAGTATTTT.

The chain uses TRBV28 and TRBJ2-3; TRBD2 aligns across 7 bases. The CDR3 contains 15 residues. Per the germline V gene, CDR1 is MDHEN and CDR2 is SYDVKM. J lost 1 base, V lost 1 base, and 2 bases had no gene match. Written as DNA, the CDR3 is TGTGCCAGCAGTTTATATGGGGGGGGCACAGATACGCAGTATTTT. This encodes CASSLYGGGTDTQYF. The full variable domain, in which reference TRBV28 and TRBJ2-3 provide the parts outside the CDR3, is DVKVTQSSRYLVKRTGEKVFLECVQDMDHENMFWYRQDPGLGLRLIYFSYDVKMKEKGDIPEGYSVSREKKERFSLILESASTNQTSMYLCASSLYGGGTDTQYFGPGTRLTVL.

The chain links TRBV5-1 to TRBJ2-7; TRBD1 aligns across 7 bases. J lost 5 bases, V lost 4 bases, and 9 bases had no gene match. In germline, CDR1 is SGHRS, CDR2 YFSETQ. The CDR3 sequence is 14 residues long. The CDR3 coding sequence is TGCGCCAGCAGCCCAGGACAGGCCAGGGACGAGCAGTACTTC. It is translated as CASSPGQARDEQYF. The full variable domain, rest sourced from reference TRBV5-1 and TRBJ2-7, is KAGVTQTPRYLIKTRGQQVTLSCSPISGHRSVSWYQQTPGQGLQFLFEYFSETQRNKGNFPGRFSGRQFSNSRSEMNVSTLELGDSALYLCASSPGQARDEQYFGPGTRLTVT.

CDR3 residues: CASSGRDRGSITEAFF. The CDR3 nucleotides are TGCGCCAGCAGCGGCCGGGACAGGGGGTCGATTACTGAAGCTTTCTTT. The J gene is TRBJ1-1, the V gene TRBV5-1; 11 bases line up with TRBD1. The CDR3 extends over 16 amino acids. V dropped 4 bases and J dropped 5; count of bases not matched to a gene: 10. Looked up from germline, CDR1 is SGHRS and CDR2 is YFSETQ.

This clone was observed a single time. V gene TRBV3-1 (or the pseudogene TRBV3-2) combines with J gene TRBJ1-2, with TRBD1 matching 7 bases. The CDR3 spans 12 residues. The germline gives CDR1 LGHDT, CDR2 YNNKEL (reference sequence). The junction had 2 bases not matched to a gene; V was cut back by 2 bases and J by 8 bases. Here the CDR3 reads CASSQTGVGYTF. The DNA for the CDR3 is TGTGCCAGCAGCCAAACAGGGGTAGGCTACACCTTC.

CDR3 amino acids: CASSEVQSSGGNTGELFF. The CDR3 DNA sequence: TGTGCCAGCAGCGAGGTCCAGTCGAGCGGGGGGAACACCGGGGAGCTGTTTTTT. The genes are TRBV9 and TRBJ2-2; 8 bases line up with TRBD2. From germline, CDR1 is SGDLS and CDR2 YYNGEE. CDR3 length: 18 residues. V shed 3 bases and J 1 base; nucleotides not matched to a gene: 11.

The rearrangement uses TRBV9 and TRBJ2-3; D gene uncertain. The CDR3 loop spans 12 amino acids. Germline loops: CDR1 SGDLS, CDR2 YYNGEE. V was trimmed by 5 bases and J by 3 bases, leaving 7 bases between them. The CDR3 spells CASRALTDTQYF. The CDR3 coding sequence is TGTGCCAGCAGGGCTTTGACAGATACGCAGTATTTT.

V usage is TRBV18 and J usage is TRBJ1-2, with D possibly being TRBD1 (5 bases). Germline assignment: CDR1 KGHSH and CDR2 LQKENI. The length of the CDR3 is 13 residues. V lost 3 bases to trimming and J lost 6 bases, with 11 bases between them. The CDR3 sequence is CASSPGQRDGYTF. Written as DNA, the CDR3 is TGTGCCAGCTCACCCGGACAAAGGGATGGCTACACCTTC.

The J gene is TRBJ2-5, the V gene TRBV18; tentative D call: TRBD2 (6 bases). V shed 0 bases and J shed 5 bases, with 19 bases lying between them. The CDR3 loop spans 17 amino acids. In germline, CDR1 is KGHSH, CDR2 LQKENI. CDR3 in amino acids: CASSPPTVVTSAETQYF. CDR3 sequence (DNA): TGTGCCAGCTCACCACCGACGGTTGTGACTAGTGCGGAGACCCAGTACTTC.

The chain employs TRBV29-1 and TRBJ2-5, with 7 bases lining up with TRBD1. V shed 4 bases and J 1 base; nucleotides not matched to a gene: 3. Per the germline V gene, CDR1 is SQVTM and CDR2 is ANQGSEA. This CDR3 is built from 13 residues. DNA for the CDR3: TGCAGCGTTGTGACAGGGTCCCAAGAGACCCAGTACTTC. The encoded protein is CSVVTGSQETQYF.

This CDR3 reads CASSTSGGRGYEQYF. As DNA, the CDR3 is TGCGCCAGCAGCACGTCGGGAGGAAGGGGGTACGAGCAGTACTTC. The rearrangement links TRBV5-1 to TRBJ2-7, with a possible D match to TRBD2 (7 bases). The V end was cut by 4 bases, the J end by 4 bases, with 18 bases between. The length of the CDR3 is 15 residues. Germline CDR1 reads SGHRS; CDR2 reads YFSETQ.

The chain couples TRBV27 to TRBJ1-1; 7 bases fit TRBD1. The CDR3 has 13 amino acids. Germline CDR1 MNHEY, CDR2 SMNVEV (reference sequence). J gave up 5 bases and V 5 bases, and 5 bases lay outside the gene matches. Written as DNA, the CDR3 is TGTGCCAGCAGTGACAGGGCTTGGACTGAAGCTTTCTTT. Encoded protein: CASSDRAWTEAFF.

The CDR3 sequence is CATKAGGTDTQYF. As DNA, the CDR3 is TGTGCCACCAAGGCGGGAGGGACAGATACGCAGTATTTT. V usage is TRBV24-1 and J usage is TRBJ2-3; TRBD2 agrees at 9 bases. The CDR3 length is 13 residues. The germline V gene encodes CDR1 KGHDR and CDR2 SFDVKD. J lost 3 bases, V lost 8 bases, and 2 bases had no gene match.